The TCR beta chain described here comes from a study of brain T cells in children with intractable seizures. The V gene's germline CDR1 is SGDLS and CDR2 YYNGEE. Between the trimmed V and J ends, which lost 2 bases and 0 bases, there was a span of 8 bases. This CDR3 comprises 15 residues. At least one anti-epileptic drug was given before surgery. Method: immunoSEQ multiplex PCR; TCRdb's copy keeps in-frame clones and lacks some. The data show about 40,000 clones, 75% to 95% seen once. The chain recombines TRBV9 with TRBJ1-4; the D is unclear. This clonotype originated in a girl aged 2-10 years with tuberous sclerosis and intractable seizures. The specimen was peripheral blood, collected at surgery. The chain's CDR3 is CASSVRPATNEKLFF. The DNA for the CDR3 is TGTGCCAGCAGCGTTCGGCCTGCAACTAATGAAAAACTGTTTTTT.